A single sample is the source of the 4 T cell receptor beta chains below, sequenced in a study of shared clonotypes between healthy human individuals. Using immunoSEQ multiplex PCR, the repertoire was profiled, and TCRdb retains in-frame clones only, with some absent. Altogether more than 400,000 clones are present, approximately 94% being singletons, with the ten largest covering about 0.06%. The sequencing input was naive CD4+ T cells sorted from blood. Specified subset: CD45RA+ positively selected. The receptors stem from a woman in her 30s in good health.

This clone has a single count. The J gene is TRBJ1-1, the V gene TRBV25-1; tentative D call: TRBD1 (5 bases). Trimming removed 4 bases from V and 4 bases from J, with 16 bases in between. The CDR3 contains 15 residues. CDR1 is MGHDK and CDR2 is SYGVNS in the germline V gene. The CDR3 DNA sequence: TGTGCCAGCAGTGGCCGTGGGGCCCCAAGCACTGAAGCTTTCTTT. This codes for CASSGRGAPSTEAFF. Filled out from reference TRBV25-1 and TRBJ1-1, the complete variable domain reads EADIYQTPRYLVIGTGKKITLECSQTMGHDKMYWYQQDPGMELHLIHYSYGVNSTEKGDLSSESTVSRIRTEHFPLTLESARPSHTSQYLCASSGRGAPSTEAFFGQGTRLTVV.

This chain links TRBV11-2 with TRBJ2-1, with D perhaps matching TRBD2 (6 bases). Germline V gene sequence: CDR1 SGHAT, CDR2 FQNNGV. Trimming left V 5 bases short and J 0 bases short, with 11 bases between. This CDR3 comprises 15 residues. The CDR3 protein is CASSHGGSSYNEQFF. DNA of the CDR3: TGTGCCAGCAGCCACGGAGGGAGCTCCTACAATGAGCAGTTCTTC.

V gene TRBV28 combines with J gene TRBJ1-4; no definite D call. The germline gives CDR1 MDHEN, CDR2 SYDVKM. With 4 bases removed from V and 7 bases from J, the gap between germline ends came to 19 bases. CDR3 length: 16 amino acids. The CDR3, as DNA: TGTGCCAGCAGTTGGGGTTTGGACCCTGTGGGTGAAAAACTGTTTTTT. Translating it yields CASSWGLDPVGEKLFF.

The CDR3 nucleotides are TGTGCCAGCAGCGCCCCGGCCGGGGTTACCGGGGAGCTGTTTTTT. Its protein product is CASSAPAGVTGELFF. This chain connects TRBV7-2 to TRBJ2-2; the D gene is possibly TRBD2 (5 bases). The CDR3 extends over 15 amino acids. V was shortened by 5 bases and J by 5 bases, with 15 bases between the two germline ends. CDR1 SGHTA and CDR2 FQGNSA come from the germline V gene.